This passage covers 17 T cell receptor beta chains from one sample sequenced in a study of blood T cell repertoires in COVID-19. The method was immunoSEQ multiplex PCR; TCRdb's version includes in-frame clones alone and lacks a portion of them. In the table there are about 87,000 clones, over 70% of which are singletons. Input material: peripheral blood. The receptors come from a woman aged 50 to 65 with acute or convalescent COVID-19.

The rearrangement links TRBV5-6 to TRBJ2-7; tentative D call: TRBD1 (6 bases). Germline-derived CDR1 and CDR2 are SGHDT and YYEEEE. The CDR3 covers 14 residues. V shed 4 bases and J shed 2 bases, with 13 bases lying between them. The CDR3 DNA reads as TGTGCCAGCAGCCTCAGGGGCTCCCCCTACGAGCAGTACTTC. Its protein is CASSLRGSPYEQYF.

This chain links TRBV6-1 with TRBJ1-3, with 8 bases identical to TRBD1. The ends lost 3 bases at V and 2 bases at J; junction bases unmatched: 12. CDR1 and CDR2 (germline): MNHNS, SASEGT. The CDR3 totals 18 residues. The CDR3 protein is CASSDDLIWTGTGNTIYF. CDR3 DNA sequence: TGTGCCAGCAGTGACGACCTCATATGGACAGGGACTGGAAACACCATATATTTT.

The chain carries TRBV20-1 and TRBJ1-6, with 9 bases aligning to TRBD1. Germline CDR1 and CDR2: DFQATT and SNEGSKA (reference sequence). CDR3 size: 14 residues. Losses at the gene ends were 3 bases for V and 7 bases for J; bases not matched to a gene: 4. The CDR3 spells CSASRGQGNSPLHF. The CDR3 DNA reads as TGCAGTGCTAGTAGGGGACAGGGAAATTCACCCCTCCACTTT.

The genes are TRBV5-1 and TRBJ2-7; D is perhaps TRBD2 (6 bases). This CDR3 has 13 residues. V was clipped by 0 bases and J by 3 bases, with 7 bases between them. Germline assignment: CDR1 SGHRS and CDR2 YFSETQ. DNA for the CDR3: TGCGCCAGCAGCTTGGGGAGGGTCTACGAGCAGTACTTC. Protein product: CASSLGRVYEQYF.

The rearrangement uses TRBV5-6 and TRBJ2-1; D may be TRBD1 (7 bases). The CDR3 is 15 amino acids. The germline gives CDR1 SGHDT, CDR2 YYEEEE. V was trimmed by 5 bases and J by 3 bases, leaving 15 bases between them. The CDR3 spells CASRTQGGDYNEQFF. In nucleotides, the CDR3 is TGTGCCAGCAGGACCCAGGGGGGCGACTACAATGAGCAGTTCTTC.

The CDR3, as DNA: TGTGCCAGCAGCCCAACGGACAGGTCCTACGAGCAGTACTTC. Protein: CASSPTDRSYEQYF. This chain connects TRBV28 to TRBJ2-7; 7 nucleotides match TRBD1. Germline CDR1 is MDHEN and CDR2 is SYDVKM. V shed 6 bases and J 1 base; nucleotides not matched to a gene: 6. This CDR3 is built from 14 residues. The complete variable domain, with remaining parts taken from reference TRBV28 and TRBJ2-7, reads DVKVTQSSRYLVKRTGEKVFLECVQDMDHENMFWYRQDPGLGLRLIYFSYDVKMKEKGDIPEGYSVSREKKERFSLILESASTNQTSMYLCASSPTDRSYEQYFGPGTRLTVT.

This rearrangement joins TRBV27 to TRBJ1-2, with 12 bases fitting TRBD1. This CDR3 has 20 amino acids. Germline V CDR1 and CDR2: MNHEY, SMNVEV (reference sequence). J gave up 0 bases and V 2 bases, and 13 bases lay outside the gene matches. CDR3 DNA sequence: TGTGCCAGCAGTTTACGCCTCCGGGACAGGGGGCTCTTTACTAACTATGGCTACACCTTC. This gives the protein CASSLRLRDRGLFTNYGYTF.

The V call is TRBV7-6, the J call TRBJ2-5, with a tentative D call TRBD2 (6 bases). The CDR3 totals 13 residues. Germline loops: CDR1 SGHVS, CDR2 FNYEAQ. Deletions cut 10 bases from V and 4 bases from J, with 16 bases between. The CDR3 here is CAIQRGSGETQYF. The CDR3 region has the DNA TGTGCCATCCAACGGGGGTCTGGAGAGACCCAGTACTTC. Variable domain in full (rest from reference TRBV7-6 and TRBJ2-5): GAGVSQSPRYKVTKRGQDVALRCDPISGHVSLYWYRQALGQGPEFLTYFNYEAQQDKSGLPNDRFSAERPEGSISTLTIQRTEQRDSAMYRCAIQRGSGETQYFGPGTRLLVL.

The sample holds a few counts of this clone. The genes are TRBV6-5 and TRBJ1-2, with D perhaps matching TRBD1 (5 bases). In germline, CDR1 is MNHEY, CDR2 SVGAGI. This CDR3 spans 13 amino acids. Trimming removed 8 bases from V and 3 bases from J, with 13 bases in between. DNA of the CDR3: TGTGCCAGCGTCGGCAGGGATGACTATGGCTACACCTTC. It yields the protein CASVGRDDYGYTF.

This clone is a singleton in its sample. The V and J genes are TRBV4-2 and TRBJ1-1, with 7 positions matching TRBD1. V gave up 3 bases and J gave up 6 bases; unmatched junction bases: 10. CDR3 length equals 15 residues. Per the germline V gene, CDR1 is LGHNA and CDR2 is YNFKEQ. The chain's CDR3 is CASSQDSTGTPEAFF. The CDR3 DNA sequence: TGTGCCAGCAGCCAGGACTCGACAGGGACCCCTGAAGCTTTCTTT.

The table lists this clone with a few counts. J is TRBJ1-1 and V is TRBV6-6; D possibly corresponds to TRBD1 (5 bases). The CDR3 covers 12 residues. Germline CDR1 reads MNHNY; CDR2 reads SVGAGI (reference sequence). V was pared by 7 bases and J by 6 bases, with 12 bases between. CDR3 residues: CASNLGDSEAFF. Written as DNA, the CDR3 is TGTGCCAGCAATTTGGGGGACTCTGAAGCTTTCTTT.

The rearrangement links TRBV28 to TRBJ1-6, with 7 bases identical to TRBD1. CDR1 and CDR2 (germline): MDHEN, SYDVKM. This CDR3 has 15 amino acids. With 8 bases clipped from V and 2 bases from J, the junction kept 6 bases outside the gene matches. DNA of the CDR3: TGTGCCAGCTTTTGGGGGACAGCCTATAATTCACCCCTCCACTTT. It is translated as CASFWGTAYNSPLHF.

This clone was detected a few times. The V and J genes are TRBV4-2 and TRBJ1-3; no definite D call. V was cut by 0 bases and J by 1 base, with 7 bases left in between. This CDR3 is built from 15 residues. The germline V gene has CDR1 LGHNA and CDR2 YNFKEQ. The CDR3 region is CASSQETRSGNTIYF. The DNA for the CDR3 is TGTGCCAGCAGCCAAGAAACAAGATCTGGAAACACCATATATTTT.

The V gene is TRBV6-6, the J gene TRBJ2-5; no clear D gene. V lost 6 bases, J lost 5 bases, and 10 bases lay in between. The CDR3 has 12 residues. The germline V gene has CDR1 MNHNY and CDR2 SVGAGI (reference sequence). CDR3 sequence reads: CASRESSETQYF. Written as DNA, the CDR3 is TGTGCCAGCAGGGAGTCTTCCGAGACCCAGTACTTC.

This clone was seen only a few times. The chain combines TRBV5-1 with TRBJ1-2, with a tentative D call TRBD1 (5 bases). Trimming left V 0 bases short and J 7 bases short, with 13 bases between. From germline, CDR1 is SGHRS and CDR2 YFSETQ. The CDR3 runs to 14 residues. CDR3 nucleotides: TGCGCCAGCAGCTTGGCCAGCGGGGGTAGTGGCTACACCTTC. It translates to CASSLASGGSGYTF.

V usage is TRBV7-9 and J usage is TRBJ1-6, with D unresolved. The CDR3 is 18 residues long. The germline gives CDR1 SEHNR, CDR2 FQNEAQ (reference sequence). Deletions cut 0 bases from V and 3 bases from J, with 15 bases between. CDR3 loop: CASSLARSQAGYNSPLHF. Written as DNA, the CDR3 is TGTGCCAGCAGCTTAGCTAGGTCGCAGGCCGGCTATAATTCACCCCTCCACTTT.

This chain uses TRBV10-3 with TRBJ2-7; 10 bases line up with TRBD1. The J segment lost 8 bases and the V segment lost 6 bases, leaving 7 bases of the junction unmatched. CDR3 length equals 13 residues. Germline V gives CDR1 ENHRY, CDR2 SYGVKD. CDR3 sequence: CAISQDRGKQQYF. The DNA for the CDR3 is TGTGCCATCAGCCAGGACAGGGGGAAACAGCAGTACTTC.